This entry lists 22 T cell receptor beta chains sequenced from one sample in a study of cytomegalovirus exposure and HLA in healthy donors (dated by TCRdb to about 2017). The method behind the library was the immunoSEQ multiplex PCR assay. For the multiplex PCR, a mixture combining 60 forward primers for TCR Vbeta segments and 13 reverse primers for TCR Jbeta segments was used. TCRdb retrieved this table from immuneACCESS and kept in-frame rearrangements only. Not all clones are present; in checked studies, unresolved V genes account for under half, and no reason is known for the remainder. In this sample the table shows about 130,000 clones, 65% to 90% of which occur a single time. About 0.7% of the sample goes to the ten largest clones. The sequencing input was PBMCs. These receptors originate from a man aged 18 to 29 in good health and CMV-seronegative.

This sequence joins TRBV9 and TRBJ2-7, with a possible D match to TRBD1 (5 bases). The ends were cut back, 1 base at V and 4 bases at J, with 12 bases in the middle. CDR3 size: 14 residues. CDR1 is SGDLS, CDR2 YYNGEE, per germline. CDR3 bases: TGTGCCAGCAGCGTAAGGTCAGACAGTTACGAGCAGTACTTC. Protein: CASSVRSDSYEQYF.

CDR3 in amino acids: CASSQDFGQVASPLHF. Here the CDR3 DNA reads TGCGCCAGCAGCCAAGATTTTGGACAGGTGGCTTCACCCCTCCACTTT. The chain links TRBV4-1 to TRBJ1-6; 7 bases line up with TRBD1. Germline trimming cut 0 bases from V and 9 bases from J; bases unmatched to any gene: 8. CDR1 and CDR2 (germline): MGHRA, YSYEKL. The CDR3 spans 16 residues.

The rearrangement links TRBV2 to TRBJ1-1, with a weak D call TRBD1 (6 bases). CDR1 SNHLY and CDR2 FYNNEI come from the germline V gene. The ends were cut back, 4 bases at V and 1 base at J, with 13 bases in the middle. The CDR3 extends over 15 amino acids. CDR3 DNA sequence: TGTGCCAGCAGTGTAGTCGTCAGGGGGAACACTGAAGCTTTCTTT. Translating gives CASSVVVRGNTEAFF.

This clone was observed a handful of times. The chain carries TRBV5-5 and TRBJ1-1; D gene uncertain. The CDR3 sequence is 18 residues long. In germline, CDR1 is SGHKS, CDR2 YYEKEE (reference sequence). Trimming removed 0 bases from V and 0 bases from J, with 18 bases in between. The CDR3 DNA is TGTGCCAGCAGCTTGGGAGTAGGAGGGCTAGTCATGAACACTGAAGCTTTCTTT. It is translated as CASSLGVGGLVMNTEAFF.

The chain recombines TRBV29-1 with TRBJ2-7; the D gene is possibly TRBD2 (5 bases). The CDR3 is 13 residues long. The V gene lost 6 bases and the J gene lost 0 bases, with 12 bases spanning the gap. The germline CDR1 and CDR2 sequences are SQVTM and ANQGSEA. The CDR3 nucleotides read TGCAGCGTGATGGCCCGGGACTCCTACGAGCAGTACTTC. It encodes CSVMARDSYEQYF.

The chain carries TRBV9 and TRBJ2-2, with D maybe TRBD2 (6 bases). V lost 0 bases to trimming and J lost 7 bases, with 16 bases between them. Germline values: CDR1 SGDLS, CDR2 YYNGEE. The CDR3 runs to 16 residues. The CDR3 sequence: CASSVGTGLQVGELFF. CDR3 nucleotides: TGTGCCAGCAGCGTAGGTACGGGACTCCAGGTCGGGGAGCTGTTTTTT.

The J gene is TRBJ2-7, the V gene TRBV5-1, with D perhaps TRBD1 (6 bases). Per the germline V gene, CDR1 is SGHRS and CDR2 is YFSETQ. The CDR3 loop spans 13 amino acids. V lost 4 bases and J 5 bases, leaving 13 bases between the germline ends. The CDR3 sequence is CASSTKQGNEQYF. CDR3 sequence (DNA): TGCGCCAGCAGCACCAAACAGGGCAACGAGCAGTACTTC. Using reference TRBV5-1 and TRBJ2-7 for the parts outside the CDR3, the full variable domain is KAGVTQTPRYLIKTRGQQVTLSCSPISGHRSVSWYQQTPGQGLQFLFEYFSETQRNKGNFPGRFSGRQFSNSRSEMNVSTLELGDSALYLCASSTKQGNEQYFGPGTRLTVT.

There are a few counts of this clone. The chain employs TRBV7-2 and TRBJ2-6, with D perhaps matching TRBD1 (5 bases). V gave up 5 bases and J gave up 0 bases, with 11 bases separating them. The CDR3 runs to 16 residues. Germline V gene sequence: CDR1 SGHTA, CDR2 FQGNSA. The CDR3 region has the DNA TGTGCCAGCAGCATCCAGGGCCACTCTGGGGCCAACGTCCTGACTTTC. Its translation is CASSIQGHSGANVLTF. Complete variable domain (other parts from reference TRBV7-2 and TRBJ2-6): GAGVSQSPSNKVTEKGKDVELRCDPISGHTALYWYRQSLGQGLEFLIYFQGNSAPDKSGLPSDRFSAERTGGSVSTLTIQRTQQEDSAVYLCASSIQGHSGANVLTFGAGSRLTVL.

The table lists this clone with a few counts. The chain uses TRBV28 and TRBJ1-1; D call uncertain. V gave up 10 bases and J gave up 0 bases, with 9 bases separating them. Germline CDR1 reads MDHEN; CDR2 reads SYDVKM. This CDR3 region has 12 residues. The CDR3 sequence: CATRSVNTEAFF. CDR3 DNA sequence: TGTGCCACGCGATCGGTGAACACTGAAGCTTTCTTT.

The chain links TRBV19 to TRBJ2-7, with D perhaps matching TRBD1 (6 bases). Germline V CDR1 and CDR2: LNHDA, SQIVND (reference sequence). With 10 bases removed from V and 5 bases from J, the gap between germline ends came to 15 bases. CDR3 length: 12 amino acids. CDR3 loop: CATRGIRDEQYF. CDR3 in DNA: TGTGCCACCAGGGGCATTCGGGACGAGCAGTACTTC. Drawing the rest from reference TRBV19 and TRBJ2-7, the complete variable domain is DGGITQSPKYLFRKEGQNVTLSCEQNLNHDAMYWYRQDPGQGLRLIYYSQIVNDFQKGDIAEGYSVSREKKESFPLTVTSAQKNPTAFYLCATRGIRDEQYFGPGTRLTVT.

The V gene is TRBV5-1, the J gene TRBJ1-5; 7 positions match TRBD1. The CDR3 covers 17 residues. Germline CDR1 and CDR2: SGHRS and YFSETQ. The J segment lost 6 bases and the V segment lost 4 bases, leaving 16 bases of the junction unmatched. In nucleotides, the CDR3 is TGCGCCAGCAGCCCGGGACAGTCACCCTTCCTAAGTCAGCCCCAGCATTTT. As protein: CASSPGQSPFLSQPQHF.

This chain connects TRBV7-6 to TRBJ2-3, with 14 bases identical to TRBD2. There are 16 residues in the CDR3. V lost 6 bases and J lost 6; bases outside the gene matches: 8. The germline gives CDR1 SGHVS, CDR2 FNYEAQ. The CDR3 DNA is TGTGCCAGCAGTAGTCGGACTAGCGGGGGGACGGATACGCAGTATTTT. Amino acid sequence: CASSSRTSGGTDTQYF. The whole variable domain, filled in from reference TRBV7-6 and TRBJ2-3, reads GAGVSQSPRYKVTKRGQDVALRCDPISGHVSLYWYRQALGQGPEFLTYFNYEAQQDKSGLPNDRFSAERPEGSISTLTIQRTEQRDSAMYRCASSSRTSGGTDTQYFGPGTRLTVL.

This clone appeared a few times. DNA of the CDR3: TGCGCCAGCAGCTTGGGTCGAGCAGGGGGCTTAGAGACCCAGTACTTC. Its translation is CASSLGRAGGLETQYF. This chain uses TRBV5-1 with TRBJ2-5; TRBD1 aligns across 8 bases. Per germline, CDR1 SGHRS and CDR2 YFSETQ. V gave up 0 bases and J gave up 4 bases; unmatched junction bases: 8. The CDR3 spans 16 residues.

The V and J genes are TRBV5-8 and TRBJ1-2, with 8 bases aligning to TRBD1. There are 14 residues in the CDR3. With V trimmed by 3 bases and J by 8 bases, 9 bases remained unmatched. The V gene's germline CDR1 is SGHTS and CDR2 YDEGEE. The CDR3 DNA follows: TGTGCCAGCAGCTGGGACCGGGACAGGAGCGGCTACACCTTC. Translated: CASSWDRDRSGYTF.

This chain connects TRBV29-1 to TRBJ2-7, with a possible D match to TRBD1 (6 bases). This CDR3 comprises 11 residues. Germline V lookup: CDR1 SQVTM, CDR2 ANQGSEA. V gave up 4 bases and J gave up 3 bases, with 7 bases separating them. DNA for the CDR3: TGCAGCGTTGCAGGGGTCTACGAGCAGTACTTC. It encodes CSVAGVYEQYF.

The gene calls are TRBV28 and TRBJ1-2; weak D call: TRBD1 (6 bases). The CDR3 is 14 amino acids. Germline CDR1 and CDR2: MDHEN and SYDVKM. V was pared by 5 bases and J by 2 bases, with 12 bases between. The CDR3 coding sequence is TGTGCCAGCAGTCCACTGACAGGAAACTATGGCTACACCTTC. It is translated as CASSPLTGNYGYTF.

J is TRBJ1-5 and V is TRBV19; 9 bases match TRBD1. J lost 6 bases, V lost 4 bases, and 7 bases had no gene match. Looked up from germline, CDR1 is LNHDA and CDR2 is SQIVND (reference sequence). CDR3 length: 15 residues. CDR3 sequence reads: CASSNRDRDGQPQHF. The CDR3 DNA reads as TGTGCCAGTAGTAACCGGGACAGGGATGGTCAGCCCCAGCATTTT.

The J gene is TRBJ2-3, the V gene TRBV19, with TRBD2 as a possible D gene (6 bases). Germline V gene sequence: CDR1 LNHDA, CDR2 SQIVND (reference sequence). V dropped 6 bases and J dropped 6 bases, with 10 bases sitting between them. The CDR3 extends over 12 amino acids. The CDR3, as DNA: TGTGCCAGTAGAGGAGGGTCGGATACGCAGTATTTT. Translation gives CASRGGSDTQYF.

CDR3 nucleotides: TGTGCCAGCAGCTTAAGCCCCTTAGGACAGCACAATGAAAAACTGTTTTTT. Amino acid sequence: CASSLSPLGQHNEKLFF. The gene calls are TRBV7-7 and TRBJ1-4; weak D call: TRBD1 (6 bases). The CDR3 contains 17 residues. V was pared by 2 bases and J by 5 bases, with 18 bases between. Germline CDR1 and CDR2: SSHAT and FNYEAQ (reference sequence).

The gene calls are TRBV10-3 and TRBJ2-7, with a tentative D call TRBD1 (6 bases). CDR3 length: 14 residues. Germline values: CDR1 ENHRY, CDR2 SYGVKD. The CDR3 coding sequence is TGTGCTTTAGGCGTGACAGGAAGCTCCTACGAGCAGTACTTC. Encoded protein: CALGVTGSSYEQYF.

The chain has TRBV7-2 and TRBJ1-4; perhaps TRBD1 as D (5 bases). Trimming removed 6 bases at V and 8 bases at J, with 16 bases between. The CDR3 is 14 amino acids. Germline V gene sequence: CDR1 SGHTA, CDR2 FQGNSA. The CDR3 sequence is CASSRGTGGEKLFF. DNA for the CDR3: TGTGCCAGCAGTCGAGGCACGGGGGGGGAAAAACTGTTTTTT.

This clone is a singleton in its sample. The J gene is TRBJ2-1, the V gene TRBV27; TRBD2 agrees at 7 bases. The J segment lost 6 bases and the V segment lost 1 base, leaving 9 bases of the junction unmatched. The CDR3 extends over 16 amino acids. The germline V gene has CDR1 MNHEY and CDR2 SMNVEV (reference sequence). DNA for the CDR3: TGTGCCAGCAGTTTATACAGCGGGATGGAAGGCAATGAGCAGTTCTTC. Its protein is CASSLYSGMEGNEQFF.